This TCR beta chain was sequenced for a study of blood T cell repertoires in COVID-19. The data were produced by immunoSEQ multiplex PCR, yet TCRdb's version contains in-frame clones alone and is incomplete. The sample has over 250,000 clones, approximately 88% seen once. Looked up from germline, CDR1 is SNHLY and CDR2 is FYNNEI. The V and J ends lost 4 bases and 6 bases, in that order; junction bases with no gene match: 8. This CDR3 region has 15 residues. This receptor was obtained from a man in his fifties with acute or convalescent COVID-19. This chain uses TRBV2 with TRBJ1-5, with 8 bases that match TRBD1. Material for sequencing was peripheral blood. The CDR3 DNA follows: TGTGCCAGCAGTGGGACAGGGAGTTCTTCTCAGCCCCAGCATTTT. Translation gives CASSGTGSSSQPQHF.